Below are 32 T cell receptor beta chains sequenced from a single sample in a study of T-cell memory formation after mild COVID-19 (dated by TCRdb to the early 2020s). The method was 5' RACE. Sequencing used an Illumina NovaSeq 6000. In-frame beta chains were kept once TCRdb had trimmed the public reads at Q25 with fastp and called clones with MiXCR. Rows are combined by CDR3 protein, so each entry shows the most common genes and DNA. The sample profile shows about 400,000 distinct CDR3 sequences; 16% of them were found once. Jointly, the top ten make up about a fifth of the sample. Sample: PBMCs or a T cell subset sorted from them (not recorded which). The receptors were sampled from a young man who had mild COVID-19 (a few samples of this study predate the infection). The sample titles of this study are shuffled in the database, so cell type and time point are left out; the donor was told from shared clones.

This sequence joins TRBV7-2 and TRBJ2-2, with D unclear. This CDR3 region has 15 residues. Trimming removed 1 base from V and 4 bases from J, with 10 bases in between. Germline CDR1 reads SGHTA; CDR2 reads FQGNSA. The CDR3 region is CASSLETVGTGELFF. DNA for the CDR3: TGTGCCAGCAGCTTAGAAACCGTGGGCACCGGGGAGCTGTTTTTT.

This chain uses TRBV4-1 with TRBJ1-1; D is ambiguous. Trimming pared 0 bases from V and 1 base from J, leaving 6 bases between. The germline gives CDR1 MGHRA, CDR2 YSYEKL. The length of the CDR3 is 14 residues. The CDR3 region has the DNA TGCGCCAGCAGCCAAGAAAATAGGAACACTGAAGCTTTCTTT. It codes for CASSQENRNTEAFF.

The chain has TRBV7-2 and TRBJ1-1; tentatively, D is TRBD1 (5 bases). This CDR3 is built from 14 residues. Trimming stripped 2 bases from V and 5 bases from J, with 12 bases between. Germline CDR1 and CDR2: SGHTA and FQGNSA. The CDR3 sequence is CASSLYGAGTEAFF. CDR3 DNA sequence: TGTGCCAGCAGCTTATACGGGGCCGGGACTGAAGCTTTCTTT.

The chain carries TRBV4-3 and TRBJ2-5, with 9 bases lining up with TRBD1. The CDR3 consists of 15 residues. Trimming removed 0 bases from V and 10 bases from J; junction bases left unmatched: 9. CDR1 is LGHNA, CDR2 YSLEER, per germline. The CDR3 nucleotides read TGCGCCAGCAGCCAAGATTCGGGACAGGGAGGAGGCCAGTACTTC. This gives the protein CASSQDSGQGGGQYF.

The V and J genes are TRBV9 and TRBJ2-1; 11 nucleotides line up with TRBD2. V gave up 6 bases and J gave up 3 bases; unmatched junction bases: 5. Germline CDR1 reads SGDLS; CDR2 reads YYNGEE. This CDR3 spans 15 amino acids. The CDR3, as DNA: TGTGCCAGCACCCCCGGACTAGCGGGCTACAATGAGCAGTTCTTC. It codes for CASTPGLAGYNEQFF.

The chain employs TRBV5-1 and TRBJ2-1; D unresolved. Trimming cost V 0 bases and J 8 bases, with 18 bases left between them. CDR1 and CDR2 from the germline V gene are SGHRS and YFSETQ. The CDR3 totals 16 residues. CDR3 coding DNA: TGCGCCAGCAGCTTGGCCCCCAGAGCCCTCAGCCATGAGCAGTTCTTC. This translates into CASSLAPRALSHEQFF.

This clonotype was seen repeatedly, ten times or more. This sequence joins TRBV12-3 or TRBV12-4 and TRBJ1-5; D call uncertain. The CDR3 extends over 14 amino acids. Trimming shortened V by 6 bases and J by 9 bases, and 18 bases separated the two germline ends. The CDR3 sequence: CASSSNVPLPPQHF. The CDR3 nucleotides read TGTGCCAGCAGCTCCAATGTCCCACTCCCGCCCCAGCATTTT.

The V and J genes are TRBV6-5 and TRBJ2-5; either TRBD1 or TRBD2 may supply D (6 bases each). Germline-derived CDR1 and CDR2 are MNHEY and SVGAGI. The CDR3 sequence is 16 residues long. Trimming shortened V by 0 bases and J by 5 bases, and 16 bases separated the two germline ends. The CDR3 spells CASSYSSGGGMETQYF. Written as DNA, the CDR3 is TGTGCCAGCAGTTACTCGTCCGGGGGCGGAATGGAGACCCAGTACTTC.

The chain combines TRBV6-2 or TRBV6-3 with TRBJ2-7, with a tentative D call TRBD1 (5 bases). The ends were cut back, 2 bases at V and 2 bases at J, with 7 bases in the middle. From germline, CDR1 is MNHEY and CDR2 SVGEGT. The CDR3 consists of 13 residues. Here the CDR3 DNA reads TGTGCCAGCAGTTACGGGGCTACCTACGAGCAGTACGTC. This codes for CASSYGATYEQYV.

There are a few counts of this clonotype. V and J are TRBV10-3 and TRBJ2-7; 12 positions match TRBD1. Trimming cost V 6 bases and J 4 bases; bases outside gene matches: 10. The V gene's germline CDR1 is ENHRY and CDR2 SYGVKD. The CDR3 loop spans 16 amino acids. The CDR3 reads CAIRASGTGGAYEQYF. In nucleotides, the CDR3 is TGTGCCATCAGAGCCTCCGGGACAGGGGGCGCTTACGAGCAGTACTTC.

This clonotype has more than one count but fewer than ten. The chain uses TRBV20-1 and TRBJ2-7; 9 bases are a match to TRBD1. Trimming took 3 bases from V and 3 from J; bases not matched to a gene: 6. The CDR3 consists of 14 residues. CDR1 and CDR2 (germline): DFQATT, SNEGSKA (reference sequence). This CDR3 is CSASRPGQGYEQYF. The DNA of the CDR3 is TGCAGTGCTAGCCGACCGGGACAGGGCTACGAGCAGTACTTC.

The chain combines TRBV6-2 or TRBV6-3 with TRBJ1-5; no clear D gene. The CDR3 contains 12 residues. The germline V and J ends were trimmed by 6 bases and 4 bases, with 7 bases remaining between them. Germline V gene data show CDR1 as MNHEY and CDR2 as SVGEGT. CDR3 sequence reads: CASRLPNQPQHF. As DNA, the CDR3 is TGTGCCAGCAGACTGCCGAATCAGCCCCAGCATTTT.

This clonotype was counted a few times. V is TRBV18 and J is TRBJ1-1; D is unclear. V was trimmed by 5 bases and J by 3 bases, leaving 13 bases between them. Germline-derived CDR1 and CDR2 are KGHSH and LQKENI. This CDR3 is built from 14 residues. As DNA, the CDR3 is TGTGCCAGCTCATCAATCCAGGCATACACTGAAGCTTTCTTT. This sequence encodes CASSSIQAYTEAFF.

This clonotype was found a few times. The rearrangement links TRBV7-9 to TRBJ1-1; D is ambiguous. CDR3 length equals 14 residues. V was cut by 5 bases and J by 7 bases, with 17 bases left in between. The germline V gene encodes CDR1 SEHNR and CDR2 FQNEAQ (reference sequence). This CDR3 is CASSRAGRTNEAFF. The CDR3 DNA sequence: TGTGCCAGCAGCCGCGCGGGGAGGACTAATGAAGCTTTCTTT.

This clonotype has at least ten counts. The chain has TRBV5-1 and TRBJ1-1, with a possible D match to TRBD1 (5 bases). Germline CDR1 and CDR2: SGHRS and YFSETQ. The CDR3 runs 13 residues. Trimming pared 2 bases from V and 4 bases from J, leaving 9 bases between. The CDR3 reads CASSFQGPTEAFF. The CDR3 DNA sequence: TGCGCCAGCAGCTTCCAGGGTCCCACTGAAGCTTTCTTT. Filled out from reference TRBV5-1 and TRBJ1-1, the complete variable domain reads KAGVTQTPRYLIKTRGQQVTLSCSPISGHRSVSWYQQTPGQGLQFLFEYFSETQRNKGNFPGRFSGRQFSNSRSEMNVSTLELGDSALYLCASSFQGPTEAFFGQGTRLTVV.

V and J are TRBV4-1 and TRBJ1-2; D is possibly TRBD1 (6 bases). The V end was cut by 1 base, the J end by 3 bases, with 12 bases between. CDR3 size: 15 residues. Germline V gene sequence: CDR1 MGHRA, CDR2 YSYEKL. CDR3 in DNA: TGCGCCAGCAGCCAAGTTGCAGGGGTGGACTATGGCTACACCTTC. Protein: CASSQVAGVDYGYTF.

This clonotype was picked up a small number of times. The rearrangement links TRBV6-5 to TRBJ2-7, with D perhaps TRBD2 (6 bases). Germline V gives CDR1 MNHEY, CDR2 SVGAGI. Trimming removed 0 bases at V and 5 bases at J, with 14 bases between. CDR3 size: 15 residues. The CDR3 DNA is TGTGCCAGCAGTTACTCGCCCGGGGGAATCGACGAGCAGTACGTC. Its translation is CASSYSPGGIDEQYV.

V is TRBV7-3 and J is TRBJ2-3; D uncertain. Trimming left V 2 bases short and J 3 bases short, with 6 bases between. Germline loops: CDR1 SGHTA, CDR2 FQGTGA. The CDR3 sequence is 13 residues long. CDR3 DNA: TGTGCCAGCAGCTTAGTGCAGACAGATACGCAGTATTTT. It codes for CASSLVQTDTQYF.

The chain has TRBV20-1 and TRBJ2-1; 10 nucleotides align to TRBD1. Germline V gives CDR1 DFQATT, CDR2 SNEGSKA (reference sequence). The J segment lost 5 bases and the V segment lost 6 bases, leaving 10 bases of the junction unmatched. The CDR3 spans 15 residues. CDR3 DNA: TGCAGTGCGCACCCGGGACAGGGGATTGACAATGAGCAGTTCTTC. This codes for CSAHPGQGIDNEQFF.

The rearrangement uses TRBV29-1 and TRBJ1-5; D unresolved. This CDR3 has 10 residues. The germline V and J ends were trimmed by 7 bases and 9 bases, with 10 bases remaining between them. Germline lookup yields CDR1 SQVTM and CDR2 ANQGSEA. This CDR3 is CSGSEGPQHF. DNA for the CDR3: TGCAGCGGCTCCGAAGGGCCCCAGCATTTT.

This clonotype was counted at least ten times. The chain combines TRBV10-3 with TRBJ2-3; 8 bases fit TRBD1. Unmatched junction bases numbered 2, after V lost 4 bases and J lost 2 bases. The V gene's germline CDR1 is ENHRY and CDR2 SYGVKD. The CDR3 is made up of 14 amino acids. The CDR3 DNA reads TGTGCCATCAGTGGGACAGGGACCACAGATACGCAGTATTTT. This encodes CAISGTGTTDTQYF.

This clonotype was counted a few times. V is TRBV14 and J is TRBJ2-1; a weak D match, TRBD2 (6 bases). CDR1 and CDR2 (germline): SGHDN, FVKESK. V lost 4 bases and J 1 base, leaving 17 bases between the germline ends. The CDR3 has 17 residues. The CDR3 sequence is CASSRGPEGMSYNEQFF. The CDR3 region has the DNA TGTGCCAGCAGCCGCGGGCCGGAGGGAATGTCCTACAATGAGCAGTTCTTC.

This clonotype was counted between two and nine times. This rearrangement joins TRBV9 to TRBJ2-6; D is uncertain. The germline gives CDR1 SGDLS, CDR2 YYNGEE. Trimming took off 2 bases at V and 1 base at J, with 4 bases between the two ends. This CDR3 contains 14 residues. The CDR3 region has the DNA TGTGCCAGCAGCGTGGAGTCTGGGGCCAACGTCCTGACTTTC. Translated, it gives CASSVESGANVLTF.

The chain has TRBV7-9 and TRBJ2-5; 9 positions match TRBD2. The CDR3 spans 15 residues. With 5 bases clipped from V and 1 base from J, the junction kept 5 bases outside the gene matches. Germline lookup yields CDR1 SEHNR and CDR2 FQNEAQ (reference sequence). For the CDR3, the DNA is TGTGCCAGCAGCCAGGCGGGAGGGGGCCAAGAGACCCAGTACTTC. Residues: CASSQAGGGQETQYF.

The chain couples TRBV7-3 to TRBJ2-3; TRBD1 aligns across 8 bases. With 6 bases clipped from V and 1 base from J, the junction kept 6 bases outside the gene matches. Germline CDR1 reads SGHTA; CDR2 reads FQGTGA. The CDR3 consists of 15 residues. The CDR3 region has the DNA TGTGCCAGCAGTTTCCAGGGGGCTGGCACAGATACGCAGTATTTT. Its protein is CASSFQGAGTDTQYF. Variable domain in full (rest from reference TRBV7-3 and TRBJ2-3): GAGVSQTPSNKVTEKGKYVELRCDPISGHTALYWYRQSLGQGPEFLIYFQGTGAADDSGLPNDRFFAVRPEGSVSTLKIQRTERGDSAVYLCASSFQGAGTDTQYFGPGTRLTVL.

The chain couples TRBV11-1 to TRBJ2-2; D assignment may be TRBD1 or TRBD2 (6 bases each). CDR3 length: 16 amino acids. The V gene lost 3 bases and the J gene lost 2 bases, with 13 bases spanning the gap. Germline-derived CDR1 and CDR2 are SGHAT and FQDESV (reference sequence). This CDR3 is CASSFNVGGNTGELFF. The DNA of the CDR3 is TGTGCCAGCAGCTTTAACGTGGGGGGCAACACCGGGGAGCTGTTTTTT.

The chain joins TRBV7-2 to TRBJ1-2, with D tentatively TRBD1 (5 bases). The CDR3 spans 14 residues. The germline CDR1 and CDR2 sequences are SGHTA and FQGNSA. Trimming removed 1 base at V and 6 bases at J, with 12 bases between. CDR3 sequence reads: CASSLDRDHDGYTF. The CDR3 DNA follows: TGTGCCAGCAGCTTAGATAGGGACCATGATGGCTACACCTTC.

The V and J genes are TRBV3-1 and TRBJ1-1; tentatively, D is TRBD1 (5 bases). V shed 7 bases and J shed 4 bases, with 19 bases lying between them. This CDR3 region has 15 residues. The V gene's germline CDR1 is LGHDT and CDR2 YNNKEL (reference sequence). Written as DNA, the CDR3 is TGTGCCAGCAACCCAGCAGGGTGGTCCCTCACTGAAGCTTTCTTT. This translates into CASNPAGWSLTEAFF.

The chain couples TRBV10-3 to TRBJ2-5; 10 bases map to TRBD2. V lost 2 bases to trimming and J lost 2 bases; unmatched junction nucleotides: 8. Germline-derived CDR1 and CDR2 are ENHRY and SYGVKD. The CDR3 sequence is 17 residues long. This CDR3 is CAISEEDGAGGQETQYF. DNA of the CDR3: TGTGCCATCAGTGAGGAAGATGGAGCGGGGGGGCAAGAGACCCAGTACTTC.

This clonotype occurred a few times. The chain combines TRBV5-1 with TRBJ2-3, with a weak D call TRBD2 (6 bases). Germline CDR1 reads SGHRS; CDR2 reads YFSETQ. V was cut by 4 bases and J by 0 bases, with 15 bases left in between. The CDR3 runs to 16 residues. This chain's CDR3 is CASSPPLAESTDTQYF. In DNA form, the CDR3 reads TGCGCCAGCAGCCCCCCCTTAGCGGAGAGCACAGATACGCAGTATTTT.

CDR3 DNA sequence: TGTGCCAGCAGCGGACCGGACAGGGGGCTTGGTGGCTACACCTTC. This sequence encodes CASSGPDRGLGGYTF. The chain uses TRBV7-9 and TRBJ1-2, with TRBD1 matching over 11 bases. The germline V gene has CDR1 SEHNR and CDR2 FQNEAQ (reference sequence). The CDR3 runs to 15 residues. V trimming: 5 bases; J trimming: 7 bases; junction bases outside the gene matches: 9.

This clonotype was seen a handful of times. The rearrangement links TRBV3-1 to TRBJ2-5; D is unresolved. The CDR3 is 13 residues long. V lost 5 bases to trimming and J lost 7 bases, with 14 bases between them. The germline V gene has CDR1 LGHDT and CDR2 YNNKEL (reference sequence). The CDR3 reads CASSSRAWGTQYF. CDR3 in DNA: TGTGCCAGCAGCTCTAGGGCTTGGGGGACCCAGTACTTC.